This entry features one TCR beta chain sequence. The data originate from a study of blood T cell repertoires in COVID-19. Overall study context: Researchers got acute and convalescent COVID-19 samples from the United States, Italy and Spain.

In the study's own analysis: Counts of nucleated cells, estimated from reference gene primer amplification, were obtained. Data came from immunoSEQ multiplex PCR; TCRdb stores just in-frame clones and leaves some out. V, J and clone size were drawn from that table, and D and trimming were deduced from the DNA. The sample yields 200,000 or so clones, about 82% seen once. V gave up 2 bases and J gave up 2 bases, with 13 bases separating them. There are 15 residues in the CDR3. In germline, CDR1 is GTSNPN, CDR2 SVGIG (reference sequence). The chain is built from TRBV30 and TRBJ1-5; TRBD1 is a possible D gene (6 bases). The clonotype comes from a woman aged 25-40 years with acute or convalescent COVID-19. The sequencing sample was made of peripheral blood. The CDR3 sequence: CAWSPKGGGNQPQHF. The CDR3 nucleotides read TGTGCCTGGAGTCCTAAAGGGGGGGGCAATCAGCCCCAGCATTTT.